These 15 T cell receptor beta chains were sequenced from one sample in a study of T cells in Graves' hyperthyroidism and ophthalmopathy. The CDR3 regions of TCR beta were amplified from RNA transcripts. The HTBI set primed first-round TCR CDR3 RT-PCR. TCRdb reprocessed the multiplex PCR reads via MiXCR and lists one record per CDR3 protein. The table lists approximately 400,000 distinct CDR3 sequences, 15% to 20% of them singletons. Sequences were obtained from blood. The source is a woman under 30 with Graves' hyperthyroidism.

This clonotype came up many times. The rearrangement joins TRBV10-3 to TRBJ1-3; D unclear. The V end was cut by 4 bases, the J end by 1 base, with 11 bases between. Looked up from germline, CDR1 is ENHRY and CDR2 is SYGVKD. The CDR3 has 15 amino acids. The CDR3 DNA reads TGTGCCATCAGTGCTTCCCCTGGGTCTGGAAACACCATATATTTT. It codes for CAISASPGSGNTIYF.

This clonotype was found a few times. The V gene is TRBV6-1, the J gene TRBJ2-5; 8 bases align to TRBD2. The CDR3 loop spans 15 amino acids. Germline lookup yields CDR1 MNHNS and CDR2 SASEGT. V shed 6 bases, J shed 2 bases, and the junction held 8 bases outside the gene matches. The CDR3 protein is CASRGSGVKQETQYF. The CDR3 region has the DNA TGTGCCAGCAGGGGTAGCGGGGTCAAACAAGAGACCCAGTACTTC.

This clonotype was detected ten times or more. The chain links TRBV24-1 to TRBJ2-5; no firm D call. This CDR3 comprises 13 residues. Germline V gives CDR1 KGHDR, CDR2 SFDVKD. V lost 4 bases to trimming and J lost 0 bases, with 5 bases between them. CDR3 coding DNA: TGTGCCACCAGTGAAACAGACCAAGAGACCCAGTACTTC. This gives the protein CATSETDQETQYF.

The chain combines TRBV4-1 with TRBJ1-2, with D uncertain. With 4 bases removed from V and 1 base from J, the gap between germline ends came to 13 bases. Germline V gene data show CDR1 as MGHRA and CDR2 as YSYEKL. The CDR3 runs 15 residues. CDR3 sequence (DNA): TGCGCCAGCAGCCCCTCTGGAGCCCTTAACTATGGCTACACCTTC. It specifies CASSPSGALNYGYTF.

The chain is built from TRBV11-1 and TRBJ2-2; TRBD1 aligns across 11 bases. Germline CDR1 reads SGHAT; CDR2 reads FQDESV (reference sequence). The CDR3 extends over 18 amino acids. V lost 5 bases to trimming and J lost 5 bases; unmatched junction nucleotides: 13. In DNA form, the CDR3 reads TGTGCCAGCAGCCCCAAGGCCCCGGGACAGGGGGAAACCGGGGAGCTGTTTTTT. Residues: CASSPKAPGQGETGELFF.

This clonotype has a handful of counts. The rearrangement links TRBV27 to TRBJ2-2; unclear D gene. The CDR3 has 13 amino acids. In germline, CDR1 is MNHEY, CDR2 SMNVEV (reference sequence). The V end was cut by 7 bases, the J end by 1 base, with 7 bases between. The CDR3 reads CASTLRNTGELFF. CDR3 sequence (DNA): TGTGCCAGCACCTTGCGGAACACCGGGGAGCTGTTTTTT.

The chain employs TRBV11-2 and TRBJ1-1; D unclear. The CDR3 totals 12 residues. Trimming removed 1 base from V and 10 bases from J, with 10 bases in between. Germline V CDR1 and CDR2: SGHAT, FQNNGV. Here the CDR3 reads CASSLVWSSAFF. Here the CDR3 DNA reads TGTGCCAGCAGCTTAGTTTGGTCGTCAGCTTTCTTT.

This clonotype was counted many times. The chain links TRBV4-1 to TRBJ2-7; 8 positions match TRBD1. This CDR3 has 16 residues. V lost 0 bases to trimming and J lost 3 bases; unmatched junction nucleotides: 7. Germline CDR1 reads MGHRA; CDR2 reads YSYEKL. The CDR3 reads CASSQDLTGQVYEQYF. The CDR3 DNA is TGCGCCAGCAGCCAAGATCTTACGGGACAGGTCTACGAGCAGTACTTC.

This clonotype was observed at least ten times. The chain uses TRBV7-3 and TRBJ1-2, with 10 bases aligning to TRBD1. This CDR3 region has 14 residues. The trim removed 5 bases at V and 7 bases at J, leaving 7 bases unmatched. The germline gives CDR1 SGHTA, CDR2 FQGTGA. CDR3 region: CASSKGTGDSGYTF. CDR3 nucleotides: TGTGCCAGCAGCAAGGGGACAGGGGACTCTGGCTACACCTTC.

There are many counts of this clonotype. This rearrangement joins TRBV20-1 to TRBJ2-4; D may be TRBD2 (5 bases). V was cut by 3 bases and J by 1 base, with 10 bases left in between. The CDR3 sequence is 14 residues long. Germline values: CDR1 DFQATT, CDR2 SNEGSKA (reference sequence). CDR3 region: CSASSGSAKNIQYF. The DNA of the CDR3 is TGCAGTGCTAGCAGCGGCAGCGCCAAAAACATTCAGTACTTC.

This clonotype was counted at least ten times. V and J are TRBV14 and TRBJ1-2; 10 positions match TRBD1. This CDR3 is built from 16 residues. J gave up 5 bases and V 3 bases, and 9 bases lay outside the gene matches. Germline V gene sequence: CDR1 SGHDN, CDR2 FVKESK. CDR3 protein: CASSQVTGTGEYGYTF. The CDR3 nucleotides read TGTGCCAGCAGCCAGGTTACCGGGACAGGGGAATATGGCTACACCTTC.

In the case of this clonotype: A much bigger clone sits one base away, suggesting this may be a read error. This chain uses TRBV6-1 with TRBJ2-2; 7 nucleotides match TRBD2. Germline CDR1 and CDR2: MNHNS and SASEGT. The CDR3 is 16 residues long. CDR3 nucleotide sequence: TGTGCCAGCAGCCCCATCGGGGGGATGGATACCGGGGAGCTGTGTTTT. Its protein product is CASSPIGGMDTGELCF.

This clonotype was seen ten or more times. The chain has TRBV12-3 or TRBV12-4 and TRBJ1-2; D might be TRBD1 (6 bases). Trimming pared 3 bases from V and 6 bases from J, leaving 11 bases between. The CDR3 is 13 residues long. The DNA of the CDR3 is TGTGCCAGCAGTTTTCTACAGGGCGATGGCTACACCTTC. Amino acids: CASSFLQGDGYTF.

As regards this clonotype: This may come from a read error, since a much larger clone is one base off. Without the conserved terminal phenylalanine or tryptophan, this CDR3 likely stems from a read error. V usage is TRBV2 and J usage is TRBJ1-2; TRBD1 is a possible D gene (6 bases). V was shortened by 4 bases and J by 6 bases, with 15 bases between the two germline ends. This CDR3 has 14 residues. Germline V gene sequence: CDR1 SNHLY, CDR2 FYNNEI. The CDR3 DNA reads TGTGCCAGCAGTGCAGGGGAGGGGCCTCATGGCTACACCTAC. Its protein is CASSAGEGPHGYTY.

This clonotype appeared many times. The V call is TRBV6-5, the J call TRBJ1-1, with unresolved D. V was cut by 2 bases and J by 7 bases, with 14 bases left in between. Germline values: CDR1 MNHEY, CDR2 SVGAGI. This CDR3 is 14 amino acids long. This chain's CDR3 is CASSYLGFSGEAFF. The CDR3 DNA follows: TGTGCCAGCAGTTACCTCGGATTTTCAGGTGAAGCTTTCTTT.